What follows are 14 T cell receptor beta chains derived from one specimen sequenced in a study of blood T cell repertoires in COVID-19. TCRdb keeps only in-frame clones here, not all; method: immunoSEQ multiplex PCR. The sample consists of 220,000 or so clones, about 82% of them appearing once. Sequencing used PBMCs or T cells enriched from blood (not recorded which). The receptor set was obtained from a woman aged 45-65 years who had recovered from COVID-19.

CDR3 amino acids: CASSAGTGNSPLHF. The CDR3 coding sequence is TGTGCCAGCAGTGCGGGGACAGGTAATTCACCCCTCCACTTT. J is TRBJ1-6 and V is TRBV27; TRBD1 matches at 8 bases. Per the germline V gene, CDR1 is MNHEY and CDR2 is SMNVEV (reference sequence). CDR3 length: 14 residues. V lost 5 bases to trimming and J lost 6 bases; unmatched junction nucleotides: 3.

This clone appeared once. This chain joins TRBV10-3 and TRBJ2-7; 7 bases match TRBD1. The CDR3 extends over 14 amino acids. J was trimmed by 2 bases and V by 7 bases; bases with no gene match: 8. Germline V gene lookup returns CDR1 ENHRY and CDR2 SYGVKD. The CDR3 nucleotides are TGTGCCATCACTTCCGGGACAGTACCCTACGAGCAGTACTTC. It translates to CAITSGTVPYEQYF.

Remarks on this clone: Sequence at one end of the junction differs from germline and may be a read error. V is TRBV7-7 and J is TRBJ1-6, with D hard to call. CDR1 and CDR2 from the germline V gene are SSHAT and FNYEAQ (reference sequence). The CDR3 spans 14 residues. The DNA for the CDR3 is TGTGCTAGCAGCCCCGGGACCTATAATTCACCCCTCCACTTT. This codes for CASSPGTYNSPLHF. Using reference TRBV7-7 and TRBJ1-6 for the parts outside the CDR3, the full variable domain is GAGVSQSPRYKVTKRGQDVTLRCDPISSHATLYWYQQALGQGPEFLTYFNYEAQPDKSGLPSDRFSAERPEGSISTLTIQRTEQRDSAMYRCASSPGTYNSPLHFGNGTRLTVT.

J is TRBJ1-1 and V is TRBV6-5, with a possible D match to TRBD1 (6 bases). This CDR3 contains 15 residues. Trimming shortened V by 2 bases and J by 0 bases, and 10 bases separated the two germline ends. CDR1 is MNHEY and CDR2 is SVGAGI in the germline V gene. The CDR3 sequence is CASSYRGTVNTEAFF. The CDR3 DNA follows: TGTGCCAGCAGTTACAGGGGGACGGTGAACACTGAAGCTTTCTTT.

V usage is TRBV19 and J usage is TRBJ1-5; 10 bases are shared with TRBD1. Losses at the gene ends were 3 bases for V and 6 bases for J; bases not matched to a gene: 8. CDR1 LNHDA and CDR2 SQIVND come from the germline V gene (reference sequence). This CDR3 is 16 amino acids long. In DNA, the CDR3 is TGTGCCAGTAGTATTTGGGGGACAGGGGTCCTTCAGCCCCAGCATTTT. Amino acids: CASSIWGTGVLQPQHF.

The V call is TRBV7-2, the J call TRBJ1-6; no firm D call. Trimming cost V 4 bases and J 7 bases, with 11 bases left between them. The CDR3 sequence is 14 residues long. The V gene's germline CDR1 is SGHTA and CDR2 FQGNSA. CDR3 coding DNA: TGTGCCAGCAGCTCCATGACGGGAAATTCACCCCTCCACTTT. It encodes CASSSMTGNSPLHF.

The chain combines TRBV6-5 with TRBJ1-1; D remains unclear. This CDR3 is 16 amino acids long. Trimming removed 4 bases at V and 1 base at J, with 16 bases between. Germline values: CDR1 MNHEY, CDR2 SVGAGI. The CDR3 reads CASSSPAGYKNTEAFF. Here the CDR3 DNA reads TGTGCCAGCAGTTCCCCTGCGGGATACAAGAACACTGAAGCTTTCTTT.

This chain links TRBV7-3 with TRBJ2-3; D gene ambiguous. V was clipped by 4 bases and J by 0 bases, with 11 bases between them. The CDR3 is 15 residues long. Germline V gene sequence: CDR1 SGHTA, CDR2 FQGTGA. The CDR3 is CASSSDKSSTDTQYF. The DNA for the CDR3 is TGTGCCAGCAGCTCCGACAAATCTAGCACAGATACGCAGTATTTT.

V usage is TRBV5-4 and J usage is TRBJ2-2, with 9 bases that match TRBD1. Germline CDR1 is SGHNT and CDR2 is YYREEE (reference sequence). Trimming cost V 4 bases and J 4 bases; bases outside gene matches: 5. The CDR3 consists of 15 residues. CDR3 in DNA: TGTGCCAGCAGCCCCGGACAGGGGCGCACCGGGGAGCTGTTTTTT. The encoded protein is CASSPGQGRTGELFF.

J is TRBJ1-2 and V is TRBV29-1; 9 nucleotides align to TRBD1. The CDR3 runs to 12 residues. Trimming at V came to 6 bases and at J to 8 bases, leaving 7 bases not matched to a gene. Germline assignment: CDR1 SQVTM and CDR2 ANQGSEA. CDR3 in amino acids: CSVTGTGSGYTF. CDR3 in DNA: TGCAGCGTAACCGGGACAGGGTCCGGCTACACCTTC.

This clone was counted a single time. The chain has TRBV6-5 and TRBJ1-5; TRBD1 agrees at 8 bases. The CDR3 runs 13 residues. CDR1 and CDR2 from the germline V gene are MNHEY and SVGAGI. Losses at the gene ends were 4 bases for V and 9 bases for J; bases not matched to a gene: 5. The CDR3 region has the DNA TGTGCCAGCAGTTCTCAGGGGGCCTGGCCCCAGCATTTT. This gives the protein CASSSQGAWPQHF.

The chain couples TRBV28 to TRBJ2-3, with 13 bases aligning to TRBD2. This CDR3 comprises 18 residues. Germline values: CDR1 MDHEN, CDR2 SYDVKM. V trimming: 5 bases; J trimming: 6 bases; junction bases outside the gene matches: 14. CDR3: CASSPRLAGGISRDTQYF. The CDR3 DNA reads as TGTGCCAGCAGTCCGCGACTAGCGGGAGGCATCAGTCGCGATACGCAGTATTTT.

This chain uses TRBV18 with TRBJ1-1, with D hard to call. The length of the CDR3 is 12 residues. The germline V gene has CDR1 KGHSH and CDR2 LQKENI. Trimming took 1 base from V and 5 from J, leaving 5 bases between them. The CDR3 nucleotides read TGTGCCAGCTCACCACAGAGGACTGAAGCTTTCTTT. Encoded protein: CASSPQRTEAFF.

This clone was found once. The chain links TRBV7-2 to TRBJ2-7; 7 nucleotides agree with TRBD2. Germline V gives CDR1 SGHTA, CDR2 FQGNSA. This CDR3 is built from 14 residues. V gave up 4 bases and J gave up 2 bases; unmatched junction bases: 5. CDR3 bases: TGTGCCAGCAGCTCGCAAGCGGGACCCTACGAGCAGTACTTC. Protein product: CASSSQAGPYEQYF.